This T cell receptor beta chain derives from a study of blood T cell repertoires in COVID-19. Produced via immunoSEQ multiplex PCR; TCRdb's table is partial and in-frame only. Of tens of thousands of clones detected, over 70% appear once; the ten largest clones hold 15% to 20%. This sequence was found in a human donor in a cohort sampled during active COVID-19. Sequencing was carried out using peripheral blood.

CDR3 DNA: TGCGCCAGCAGCCCCAGCAGGGCTGACACTGAAGCTTTCTTT. Translation gives CASSPSRADTEAFF. The gene calls are TRBV5-1 and TRBJ1-1, with a tentative D call TRBD1 (5 bases). Germline assignment: CDR1 SGHRS and CDR2 YFSETQ. With 4 bases removed from V and 3 bases from J, the gap between germline ends came to 13 bases. The CDR3 contains 14 residues.